The 18 T cell receptor beta chains below were found in one sample sequenced in a study of neurological immune-mediated disorders. Time point: technical triplicate 3. TCRdb passed the 5' RACE reads through MiXCR, listing each CDR3 protein once. The data contain some 47,000 distinct CDR3 sequences, about a fifth of them singletons. The sequenced material came from PBMCs. The receptor source for this set is a man aged 55 to 70 with HTLV-1-associated myelopathy (HAM/TSP).

V is TRBV5-1 and J is TRBJ2-3; D possibly matches TRBD1 or TRBD2 (5 bases each). This CDR3 region has 14 residues. Germline V gives CDR1 SGHRS, CDR2 YFSETQ. V was clipped by 6 bases and J by 5 bases, with 16 bases between them. CDR3 DNA sequence: TGCGCCAGCACCTTAGGGGAGTCCATAGATACGCAGTATTTT. Its protein is CASTLGESIDTQYF. The full variable domain, rest sourced from reference TRBV5-1 and TRBJ2-3, is KAGVTQTPRYLIKTRGQQVTLSCSPISGHRSVSWYQQTPGQGLQFLFEYFSETQRNKGNFPGRFSGRQFSNSRSEMNVSTLELGDSALYLCASTLGESIDTQYFGPGTRLTVL.

The J gene is TRBJ2-7, the V gene TRBV12-3 or TRBV12-4; 7 positions agree with TRBD2. The CDR3 covers 16 residues. V was pared by 0 bases and J by 0 bases, with 5 bases of the junction left unmatched. Here the CDR3 reads CASSLAGGRASYEQYF. CDR3 nucleotides: TGTGCCAGCAGTTTAGCGGGGGGGAGGGCCTCCTACGAGCAGTACTTC.

This clonotype was seen many times. The chain has TRBV12-3 or TRBV12-4 and TRBJ1-4; no reliable D call. V gave up 6 bases and J gave up 11 bases, with 16 bases separating them. CDR3 length equals 13 residues. The CDR3 loop reads CASSFDSLGKLFF. The CDR3 nucleotides are TGTGCCAGCAGCTTCGACTCCCTTGGGAAACTGTTTTTT.

This clonotype was seen many times. The rearrangement uses TRBV29-1 and TRBJ2-7, with TRBD1 identical over 10 bases. With 6 bases clipped from V and 3 bases from J, the junction kept 5 bases outside the gene matches. Germline lookup yields CDR1 SQVTM and CDR2 ANQGSEA. This CDR3 contains 13 residues. The CDR3 here is CSVRGQGIYEQYF. DNA of the CDR3: TGCAGCGTGAGGGGACAGGGGATCTACGAGCAGTACTTC.

This clonotype came up many times. The chain couples TRBV10-3 to TRBJ2-3; 11 bases line up with TRBD2. The germline CDR1 and CDR2 sequences are ENHRY and SYGVKD. The CDR3 totals 17 residues. Unmatched junction bases numbered 4, after V lost 0 bases and J lost 2 bases. CDR3 sequence: CAISESELAGATDTQYF. Written as DNA, the CDR3 is TGTGCCATCAGTGAGTCTGAACTAGCGGGAGCCACAGATACGCAGTATTTT.

This clonotype was seen many times. The V and J genes are TRBV20-1 and TRBJ1-1, with 10 bases matching TRBD1. Trimming removed 5 bases from V and 3 bases from J; junction bases left unmatched: 0. The CDR3 extends over 12 amino acids. Germline V gene data show CDR1 as DFQATT and CDR2 as SNEGSKA (reference sequence). Here the CDR3 DNA reads TGCAGTGCTGGGACAGGGGACACTGAAGCTTTCTTT. This sequence encodes CSAGTGDTEAFF.

This clonotype was counted many times. The chain is built from TRBV5-1 and TRBJ2-3; possibly TRBD1 for D (6 bases). Trimming cost V 0 bases and J 4 bases, with 15 bases left between them. Germline V gives CDR1 SGHRS, CDR2 YFSETQ. The CDR3 contains 16 residues. As DNA, the CDR3 is TGCGCCAGCAGCTTGGGTCCCAGGGGAGTTTCAGATACGCAGTATTTT. Translating gives CASSLGPRGVSDTQYF.

With respect to this clonotype: The junction departs from the called germline gene at one end, perhaps through a read error. The chain combines TRBV2 with TRBJ2-3; 9 positions match TRBD2. Per the germline V gene, CDR1 is SNHLY and CDR2 is FYNNEI. The CDR3 is 14 amino acids. DNA of the CDR3: TGTGCAAGCACCCCACTAGCGGGCCGGGTTACGCAGTATTTT. This translates into CASTPLAGRVTQYF.

The J gene is TRBJ2-4, the V gene TRBV19, with unresolved D. This CDR3 is 16 amino acids long. Germline assignment: CDR1 LNHDA and CDR2 SQIVND (reference sequence). V was trimmed by 3 bases and J by 0 bases, leaving 12 bases between them. As DNA, the CDR3 is TGTGCCAGTAGTATCATCGTTGGTGGAGCCAAAAACATTCAGTACTTC. It is translated as CASSIIVGGAKNIQYF.

This clonotype was observed once. A read error may be the cause here, since a much bigger clone is one base away. The chain combines TRBV5-1 with TRBJ2-5; 15 positions match TRBD2. Germline lookup yields CDR1 SGHRS and CDR2 YFSETQ. This CDR3 spans 16 amino acids. V was clipped by 4 bases and J by 1 base; unmatched bases: 2. Here the CDR3 DNA reads TGCGCCAGCAGCACGGGACTAGCGGGGGGCCAAGAGACCCAGTACTTC. It codes for CASSTGLAGGQETQYF.

Remarks on this clonotype: A read error may explain this, as a much larger clone is one base away. The V gene is TRBV5-5, the J gene TRBJ2-1, with TRBD1 matching 10 bases. CDR1 and CDR2 from the germline V gene are SGHKS and YYEKEE (reference sequence). The ends lost 6 bases at V and 2 bases at J; junction bases unmatched: 5. The CDR3 has 15 amino acids. The CDR3 loop reads CASNQGQGTYNEQFF. In DNA, the CDR3 is TGTGCCAGCAACCAGGGACAGGGGACCTACAATGAGCAGTTCTTC.

This clonotype was seen ten or more times. This sequence joins TRBV12-3 or TRBV12-4 and TRBJ1-1; D might be TRBD1 (5 bases). Trimming left V 3 bases short and J 10 bases short, with 15 bases between. This CDR3 is built from 13 residues. This CDR3 is CASSFGGESPAFF. CDR3 sequence (DNA): TGTGCCAGCAGTTTCGGGGGGGAATCCCCAGCTTTCTTT.

There are many counts of this clonotype. This chain uses TRBV5-1 with TRBJ2-3; 11 nucleotides align to TRBD2. This CDR3 has 18 residues. The V gene end was trimmed by 5 bases and the J gene end by 3 bases; junction bases not matched to a gene: 14. Germline loops: CDR1 SGHRS, CDR2 YFSETQ. CDR3 sequence: CASRQGTSGTSGTDTQYF. The CDR3 nucleotides are TGCGCCAGCAGACAGGGCACTTCCGGGACTAGCGGTACAGATACGCAGTATTTT.

This clonotype was observed at least ten times. This chain uses TRBV6-2 or TRBV6-3 with TRBJ2-5; TRBD1 or TRBD2 may be the D gene (6 bases each). The germline gives CDR1 MNHEY, CDR2 SVGEGT. CDR3 length: 11 amino acids. Trimming took 6 bases from V and 10 from J, leaving 12 bases between them. The CDR3 loop is CASSAAGHQYF. The CDR3 DNA is TGTGCCAGCAGCGCCGCGGGACACCAGTACTTC.

This chain joins TRBV24-1 and TRBJ2-1; D is uncertain. This CDR3 spans 12 amino acids. The germline CDR1 and CDR2 sequences are KGHDR and SFDVKD. Trimming stripped 5 bases from V and 5 bases from J, with 6 bases between. The CDR3: CATSVSNNEQFF. The CDR3 DNA reads as TGTGCCACCAGTGTGTCTAACAATGAGCAGTTCTTC.

In this sample, this clonotype turned up many times. J is TRBJ1-2 and V is TRBV5-6; TRBD1 agrees at 12 bases. Germline V gives CDR1 SGHDT, CDR2 YYEEEE. With V trimmed by 4 bases and J by 8 bases, 6 bases remained unmatched. The CDR3 has 14 residues. CDR3 bases: TGTGCCAGCAGCCCGGGACAGGGGGCGAGAGGCTACACCTTC. Translated, it gives CASSPGQGARGYTF.

The gene calls are TRBV11-2 and TRBJ2-7; perhaps TRBD2 as D (5 bases). Germline V gene sequence: CDR1 SGHAT, CDR2 FQNNGV. This CDR3 contains 14 residues. V was cut by 1 base and J by 6 bases, with 13 bases left in between. The CDR3: CASSLGTSGSEQYF. CDR3 DNA sequence: TGTGCCAGCAGCTTAGGTACCTCTGGGAGCGAGCAGTACTTC.

The chain joins TRBV29-1 to TRBJ2-3; TRBD2 matches at 7 bases. With V trimmed by 2 bases and J by 2 bases, 7 bases remained unmatched. Germline V gene data show CDR1 as SQVTM and CDR2 as ANQGSEA. This CDR3 spans 15 amino acids. CDR3 loop: CSVEFFSGATDTQYF. CDR3 coding DNA: TGCAGCGTTGAATTTTTCAGCGGGGCCACAGATACGCAGTATTTT.